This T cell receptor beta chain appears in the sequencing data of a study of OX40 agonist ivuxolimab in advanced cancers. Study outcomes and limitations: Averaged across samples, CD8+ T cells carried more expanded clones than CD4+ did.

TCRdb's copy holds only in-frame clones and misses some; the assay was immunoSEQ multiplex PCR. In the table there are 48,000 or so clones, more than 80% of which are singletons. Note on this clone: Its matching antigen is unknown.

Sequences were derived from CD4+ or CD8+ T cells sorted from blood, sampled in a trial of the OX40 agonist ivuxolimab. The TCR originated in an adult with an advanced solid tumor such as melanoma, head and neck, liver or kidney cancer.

The CDR3 here is CASSFGTGLSSYGYTF. The CDR3 DNA is TGTGCCAGCAGCTTCGGGACAGGCCTATCTAGCTATGGCTACACCTTC. The chain is built from TRBV5-6 and TRBJ1-2, with 8 bases identical to TRBD1. Germline trimming cut 2 bases from V and 4 bases from J; bases unmatched to any gene: 10. The length of the CDR3 is 16 residues. The germline V gene has CDR1 SGHDT and CDR2 YYEEEE.